Listed here are 4 T cell receptor beta chains from one sample, sequenced in a study of cytomegalovirus exposure and HLA in healthy donors. With 60 Vbeta and 13 Jbeta primers, the PCR was carried out. Assay: immunoSEQ multiplex PCR; the TCRdb copy retains only in-frame clones and omits some. The sample holds under 200,000 clones, more than 80% seen once. The specimen was PBMCs. These receptors were taken from a woman younger than 30 in good health and CMV-seronegative.

This chain joins TRBV21-1 and TRBJ1-6. TRBV21-1 is marked as a pseudogene. This CDR3 has 15 amino acids. CDR3 DNA sequence: TGTGCCAGCAGCAAAGGAGTTCTTAAGCATTCACCCCTCCACTTT. It translates to CASSKGVLKHSPLHF.

The chain carries TRBV5-1 and TRBJ2-5; 9 bases map to TRBD2. J gave up 0 bases and V 3 bases, and 6 bases lay outside the gene matches. This CDR3 comprises 16 residues. Germline V gives CDR1 SGHRS, CDR2 YFSETQ. The CDR3 reads CASSSAGGGNQETQYF. CDR3 nucleotides: TGCGCCAGCAGCTCCGCGGGAGGGGGAAACCAAGAGACCCAGTACTTC.

V gene TRBV28 combines with J gene TRBJ2-7, with a possible D match to TRBD2 (5 bases). The CDR3 is 14 residues long. The germline gives CDR1 MDHEN, CDR2 SYDVKM. The V and J ends lost 3 bases and 3 bases respectively, with 12 bases between them. DNA for the CDR3: TGTGCCAGCAGTTTCCCCGGGATTAACTACGAGCAGTACTTC. It yields the protein CASSFPGINYEQYF.

This clone was found a few times. The chain employs TRBV6-5 and TRBJ1-4; 12 bases align to TRBD1. The germline CDR1 and CDR2 sequences are MNHEY and SVGAGI. This CDR3 spans 14 amino acids. J lost 8 bases, V lost 6 bases, and 4 bases had no gene match. The CDR3 bases are TGTGCCAGCAGCCGGGGGACAGGGGGCGAAAAACTGTTTTTT. It specifies CASSRGTGGEKLFF.